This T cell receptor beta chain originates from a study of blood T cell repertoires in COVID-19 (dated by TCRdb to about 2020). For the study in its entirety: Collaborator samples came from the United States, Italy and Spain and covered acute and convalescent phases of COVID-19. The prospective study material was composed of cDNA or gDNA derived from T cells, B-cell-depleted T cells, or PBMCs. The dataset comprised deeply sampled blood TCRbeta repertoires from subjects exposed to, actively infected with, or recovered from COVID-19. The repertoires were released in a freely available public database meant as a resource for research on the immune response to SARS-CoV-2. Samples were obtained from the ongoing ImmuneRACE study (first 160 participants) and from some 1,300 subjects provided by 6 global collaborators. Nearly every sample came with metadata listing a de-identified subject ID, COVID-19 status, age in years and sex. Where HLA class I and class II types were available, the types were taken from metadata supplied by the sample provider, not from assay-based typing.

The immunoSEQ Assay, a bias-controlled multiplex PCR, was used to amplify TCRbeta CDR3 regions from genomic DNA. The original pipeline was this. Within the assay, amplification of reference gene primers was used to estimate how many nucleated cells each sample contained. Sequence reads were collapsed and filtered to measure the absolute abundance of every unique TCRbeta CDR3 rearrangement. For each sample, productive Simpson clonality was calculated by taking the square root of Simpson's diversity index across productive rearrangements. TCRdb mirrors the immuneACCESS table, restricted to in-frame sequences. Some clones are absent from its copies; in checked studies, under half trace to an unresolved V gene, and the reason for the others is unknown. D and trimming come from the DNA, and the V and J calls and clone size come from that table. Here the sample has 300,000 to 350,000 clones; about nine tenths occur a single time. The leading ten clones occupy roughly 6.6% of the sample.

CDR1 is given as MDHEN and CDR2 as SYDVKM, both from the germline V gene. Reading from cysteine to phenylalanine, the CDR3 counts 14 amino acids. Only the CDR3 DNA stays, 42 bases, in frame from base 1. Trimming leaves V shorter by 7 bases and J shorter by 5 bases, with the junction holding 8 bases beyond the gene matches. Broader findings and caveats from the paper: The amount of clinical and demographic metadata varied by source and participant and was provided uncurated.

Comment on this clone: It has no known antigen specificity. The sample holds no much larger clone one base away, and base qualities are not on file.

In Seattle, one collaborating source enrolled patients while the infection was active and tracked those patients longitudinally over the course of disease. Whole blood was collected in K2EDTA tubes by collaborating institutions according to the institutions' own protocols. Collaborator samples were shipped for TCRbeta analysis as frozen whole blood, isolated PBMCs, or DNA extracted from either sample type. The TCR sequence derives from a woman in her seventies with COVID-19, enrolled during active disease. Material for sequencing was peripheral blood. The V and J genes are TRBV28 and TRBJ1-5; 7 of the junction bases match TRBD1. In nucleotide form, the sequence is TGTGCCAGCATCACGGGACAGTTATATCAGCCCCAGCATTTT. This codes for CASITGQLYQPQHF.